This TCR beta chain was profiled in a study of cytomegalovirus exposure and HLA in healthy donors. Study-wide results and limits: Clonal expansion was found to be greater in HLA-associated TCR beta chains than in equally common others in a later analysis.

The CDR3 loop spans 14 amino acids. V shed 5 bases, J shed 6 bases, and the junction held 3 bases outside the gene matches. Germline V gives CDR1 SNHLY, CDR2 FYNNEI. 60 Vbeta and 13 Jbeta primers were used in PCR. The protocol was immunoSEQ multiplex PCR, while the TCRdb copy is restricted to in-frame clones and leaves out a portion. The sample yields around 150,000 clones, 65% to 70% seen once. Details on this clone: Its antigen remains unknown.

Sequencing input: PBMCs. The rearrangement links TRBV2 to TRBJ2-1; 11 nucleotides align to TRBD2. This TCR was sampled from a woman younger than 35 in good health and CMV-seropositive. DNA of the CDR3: TGTGCCAGCAGTTCAGGACTAGCGGGCAATGAGCAGTTCTTC. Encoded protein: CASSSGLAGNEQFF.